This entry is about one TCR beta chain. Its specificity is unknown. The data were taken from a study of T cell responses to AZD1222 COVID-19 vaccine. Whole-study context: It was second doses at about 4 or about 12 weeks that were pooled. Findings of the study overall: At baseline, seropositivity was found in only a handful of AZD1222 recipients. The reported proportion of spike-specific TCRs targeting unmutated variant regions was nearly half. Donors were mostly white British, more females; clonal diversity possibly underestimated.

The CDR3 has 13 amino acids. Germline lookup yields CDR1 LGHDT and CDR2 YNNKEL (reference sequence). Trimming pared 1 base from V and 5 bases from J, leaving 8 bases between. Sequenced by immunoSEQ multiplex PCR; TCRdb stores in-frame clones only, minus some. The data show roughly 160,000 clones, about 95% seen once. The chain carries TRBV3-1 (or the pseudogene TRBV3-2) and TRBJ1-2; D is unclear. The sample was peripheral blood, taken on day 0 of AZD1222 vaccination. This TCR was recovered from an adult in good health. CDR3 loop: CASSQVSSYGYTF. Here the CDR3 DNA reads TGTGCCAGCAGCCAAGTTTCTTCGTATGGCTACACCTTC.